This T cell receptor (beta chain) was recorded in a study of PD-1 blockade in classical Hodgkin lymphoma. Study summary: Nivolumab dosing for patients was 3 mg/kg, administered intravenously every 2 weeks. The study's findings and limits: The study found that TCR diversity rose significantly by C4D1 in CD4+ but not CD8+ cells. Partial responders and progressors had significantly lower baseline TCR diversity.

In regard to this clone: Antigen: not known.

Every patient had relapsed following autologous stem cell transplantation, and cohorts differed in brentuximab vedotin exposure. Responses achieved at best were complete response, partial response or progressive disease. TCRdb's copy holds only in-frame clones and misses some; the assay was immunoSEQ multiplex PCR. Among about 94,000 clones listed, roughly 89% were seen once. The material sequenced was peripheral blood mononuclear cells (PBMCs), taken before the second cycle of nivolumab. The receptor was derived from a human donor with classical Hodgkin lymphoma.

This CDR3 reads CASSLRQLSTDTQYF. Written as DNA, the CDR3 is TGTGCCAGCAGTTTAAGACAGCTCTCCACAGATACGCAGTATTTT. V usage is TRBV27 and J usage is TRBJ2-3; D is possibly TRBD1 (5 bases). CDR3 length: 15 amino acids. V was shortened by 2 bases and J by 2 bases, with 11 bases between the two germline ends. Germline values: CDR1 MNHEY, CDR2 SMNVEV (reference sequence).